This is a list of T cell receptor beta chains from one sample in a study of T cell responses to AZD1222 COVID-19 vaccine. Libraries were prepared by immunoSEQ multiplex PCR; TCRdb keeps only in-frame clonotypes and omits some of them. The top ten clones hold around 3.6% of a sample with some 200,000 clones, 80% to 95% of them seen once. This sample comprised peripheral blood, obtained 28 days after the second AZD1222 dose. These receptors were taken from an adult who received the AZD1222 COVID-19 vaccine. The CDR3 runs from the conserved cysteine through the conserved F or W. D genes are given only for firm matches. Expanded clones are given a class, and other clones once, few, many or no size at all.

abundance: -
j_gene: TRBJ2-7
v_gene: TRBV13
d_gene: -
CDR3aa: CASSLTRGHEQYF
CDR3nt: TGTGCCAGCAGCTTGACTAGAGGGCACGAGCAGTACTTC

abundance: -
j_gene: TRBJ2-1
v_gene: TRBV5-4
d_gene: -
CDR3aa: CASRSFGVGYNEQFF
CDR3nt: TGTGCCAGCAGAAGTTTCGGGGTTGGGTACAATGAGCAGTTCTTC

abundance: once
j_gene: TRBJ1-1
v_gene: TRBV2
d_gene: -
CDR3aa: CASSDQGRNTEAFF
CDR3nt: TGTGCCAGCAGTGATCAGGGACGGAACACTGAAGCTTTCTTT

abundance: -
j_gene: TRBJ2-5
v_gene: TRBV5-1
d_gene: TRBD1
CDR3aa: CASKPTGALGETQYF
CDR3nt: TGCGCCAGCAAACCCACAGGGGCCCTAGGGGAGACCCAGTACTTC

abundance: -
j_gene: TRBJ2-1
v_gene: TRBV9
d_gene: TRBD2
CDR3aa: CASSASSGGRYNEQFF
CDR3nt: TGTGCCAGCAGCGCCTCTAGCGGGGGGCGATACAATGAGCAGTTCTTC

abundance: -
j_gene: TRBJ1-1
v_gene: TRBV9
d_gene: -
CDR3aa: CASSVGGMNTEAFF
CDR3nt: TGTGCCAGCAGCGTAGGGGGGATGAACACTGAAGCTTTCTTT

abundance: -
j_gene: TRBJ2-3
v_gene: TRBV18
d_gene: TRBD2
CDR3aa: CASSQTPLAGGVTDTQYF
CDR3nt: TGTGCCAGCTCACAGACACCTTTAGCGGGAGGAGTCACAGATACGCAGTATTTT

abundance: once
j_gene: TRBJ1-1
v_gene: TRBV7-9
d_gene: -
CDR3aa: CASSPQGGFLGKAEAFF
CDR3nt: TGTGCCAGCAGCCCCCAGGGAGGGTTTCTTGGGAAGGCTGAAGCTTTCTTT

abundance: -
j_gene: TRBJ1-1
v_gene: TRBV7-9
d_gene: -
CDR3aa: CASRRWGNTEAFF
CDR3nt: TGTGCCAGCAGGCGGTGGGGGAACACTGAAGCTTTCTTT

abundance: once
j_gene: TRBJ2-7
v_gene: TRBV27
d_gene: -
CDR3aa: CASVRGNSYEQYF
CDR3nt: TGTGCCAGCGTCCGGGGCAACTCCTACGAGCAGTACTTC

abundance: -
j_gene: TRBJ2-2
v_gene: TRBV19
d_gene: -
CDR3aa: CASSIAGYGELFF
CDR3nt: TGTGCCAGTAGTATAGCCGGGTACGGGGAGCTGTTTTTT

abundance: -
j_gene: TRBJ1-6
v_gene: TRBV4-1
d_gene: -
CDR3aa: CASSQTGRSSDSPLHF
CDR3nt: TGCGCCAGCTCTCAAACCGGGCGTTCAAGCGATTCACCCCTCCACTTT

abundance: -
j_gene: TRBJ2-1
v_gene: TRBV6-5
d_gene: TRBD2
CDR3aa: CASSFLAGHNEQFF
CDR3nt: TGTGCCAGCAGTTTTCTAGCGGGCCACAATGAGCAGTTCTTC

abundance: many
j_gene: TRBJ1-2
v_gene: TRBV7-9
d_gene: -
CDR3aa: CASSLDRATYGYTF
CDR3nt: TGTGCCAGCAGCTTAGACAGGGCGACCTATGGCTACACCTTC

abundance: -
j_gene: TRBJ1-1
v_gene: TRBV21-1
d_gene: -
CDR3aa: CASSKEGLRGWTEAFF
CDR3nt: TGTGCCAGCAGCAAAGAGGGGCTGCGGGGGTGGACTGAAGCTTTCTTT

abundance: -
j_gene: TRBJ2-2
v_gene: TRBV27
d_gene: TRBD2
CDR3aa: CASLLAGNTGELFF
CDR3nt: TGTGCCAGCCTACTAGCGGGAAACACCGGGGAGCTGTTTTTT

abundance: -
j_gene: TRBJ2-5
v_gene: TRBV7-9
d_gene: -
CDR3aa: CASSLELAVQETQYF
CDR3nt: TGTGCCAGCAGCTTAGAGTTAGCGGTCCAAGAGACCCAGTACTTC

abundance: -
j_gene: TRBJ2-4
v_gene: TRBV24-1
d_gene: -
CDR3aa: CATSASGPKGGIQYF
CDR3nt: TGTGCCACCAGTGCATCTGGACCCAAAGGAGGCATTCAGTACTTC

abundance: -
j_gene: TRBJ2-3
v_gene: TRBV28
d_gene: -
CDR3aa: CASSFSWTGQYF
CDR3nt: TGTGCCAGCAGCTTCAGTTGGACGGGGCAGTATTTT

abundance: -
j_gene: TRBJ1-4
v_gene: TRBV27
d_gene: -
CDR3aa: CASSYLGLNWKLFF
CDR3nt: TGTGCCAGCAGTTACTTGGGACTGAACTGGAAACTGTTTTTT

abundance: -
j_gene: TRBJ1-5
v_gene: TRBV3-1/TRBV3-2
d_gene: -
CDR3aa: CASSDSSTNQPQHF
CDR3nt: TGTGCCAGCAGCGACAGCTCTACCAATCAGCCCCAGCATTTT

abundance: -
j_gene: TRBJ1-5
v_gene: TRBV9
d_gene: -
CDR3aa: CASSVGLGQPQHF
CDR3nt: TGTGCCAGCAGCGTAGGGTTAGGGCAGCCCCAGCATTTT

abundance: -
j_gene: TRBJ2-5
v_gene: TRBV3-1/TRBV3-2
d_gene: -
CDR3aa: CASSQWASRETQYF
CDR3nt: TGTGCCAGCAGCCAATGGGCTAGCAGGGAGACCCAGTACTTC

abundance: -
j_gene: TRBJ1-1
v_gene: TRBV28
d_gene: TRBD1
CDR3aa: CASRGDRANTEAFF
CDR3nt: TGTGCCAGCAGGGGGGACAGGGCGAACACTGAAGCTTTCTTT

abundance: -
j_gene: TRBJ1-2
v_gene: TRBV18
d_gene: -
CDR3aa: CASSPQTGPYGYTF
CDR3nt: TGTGCCAGCTCACCTCAGACAGGACCCTATGGCTACACCTTC

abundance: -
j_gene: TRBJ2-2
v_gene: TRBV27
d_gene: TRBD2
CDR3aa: CASTQTSGYTGELFF
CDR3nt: TGTGCCAGCACCCAGACTAGCGGCTACACCGGGGAGCTGTTTTTT

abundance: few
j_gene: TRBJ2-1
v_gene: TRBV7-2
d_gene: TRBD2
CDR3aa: CASSLAGTSGVSSYNEQFF
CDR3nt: TGTGCCAGCAGCTTAGCGGGGACTAGCGGGGTAAGCTCCTACAATGAGCAGTTCTTC

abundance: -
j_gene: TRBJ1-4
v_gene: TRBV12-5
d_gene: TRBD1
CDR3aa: CASGRTTGASEKLFF
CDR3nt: TGTGCTAGTGGTCGCACGACAGGGGCCAGTGAAAAACTGTTTTTT

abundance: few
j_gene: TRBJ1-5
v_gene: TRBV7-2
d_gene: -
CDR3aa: CASSLVGLGNQPQHF
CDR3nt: TGTGCCAGCAGCTTAGTGGGTTTGGGCAATCAGCCCCAGCATTTT

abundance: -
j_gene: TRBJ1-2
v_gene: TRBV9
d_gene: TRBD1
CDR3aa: CASSAGTGYYGYTF
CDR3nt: TGTGCCAGCAGCGCCGGGACAGGGTACTATGGCTACACCTTC

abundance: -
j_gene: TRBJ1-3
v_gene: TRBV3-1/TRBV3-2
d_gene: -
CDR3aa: CASSQKGSGNTIYF
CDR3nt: TGTGCCAGCAGCCAGAAGGGGTCGGGAAACACCATATATTTT

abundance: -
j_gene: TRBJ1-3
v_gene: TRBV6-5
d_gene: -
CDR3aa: CASSYIGSSGNTIYF
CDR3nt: TGTGCCAGCAGTTACATCGGTAGCTCTGGAAACACCATATATTTT

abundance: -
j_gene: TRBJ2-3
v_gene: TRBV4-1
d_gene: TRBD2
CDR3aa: CASSQVIVREGPDTQYF
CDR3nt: TGCGCCAGCAGCCAAGTCATAGTGCGGGAGGGCCCAGATACGCAGTATTTT

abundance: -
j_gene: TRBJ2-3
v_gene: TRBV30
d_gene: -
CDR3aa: CAWSNQGRTQYF
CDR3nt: TGTGCCTGGAGTAATCAGGGGAGAACGCAGTATTTT

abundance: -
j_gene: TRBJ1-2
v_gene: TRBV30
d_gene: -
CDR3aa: CAWSVQLYGYTF
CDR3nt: TGTGCCTGGAGTGTACAGCTTTATGGCTACACCTTC

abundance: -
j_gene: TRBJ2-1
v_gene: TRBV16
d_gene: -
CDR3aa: CASSQFVGYNEQFF
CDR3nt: TGTGCCAGCAGCCAATTTGTAGGATACAATGAGCAGTTCTTC

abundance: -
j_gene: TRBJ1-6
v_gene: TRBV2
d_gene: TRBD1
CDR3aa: CASSSEGQGAVHF
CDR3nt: TGTGCCAGCAGCTCAGAGGGACAGGGGGCCGTCCACTTT

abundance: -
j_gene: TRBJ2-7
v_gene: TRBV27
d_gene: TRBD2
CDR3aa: CASSPNRREVTSYEQYF
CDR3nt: TGTGCCAGCAGTCCTAACCGGCGGGAGGTTACCTCCTACGAGCAGTACTTC

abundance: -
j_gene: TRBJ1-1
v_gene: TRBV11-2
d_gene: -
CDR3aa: CASSSGSEAFF
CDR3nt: TGTGCCAGCTCCTCGGGGAGTGAAGCTTTCTTT

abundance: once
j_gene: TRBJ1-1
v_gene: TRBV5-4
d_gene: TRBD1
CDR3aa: CASSLVRRGGTGFENTEAFF
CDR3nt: TGTGCCAGCAGCTTAGTCCGTCGAGGGGGGACAGGGTTTGAGAACACTGAAGCTTTCTTT

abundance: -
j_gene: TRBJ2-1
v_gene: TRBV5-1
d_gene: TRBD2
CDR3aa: CASSWGGTPVSYNEQFF
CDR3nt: TGCGCCAGCAGCTGGGGAGGGACCCCTGTCTCCTACAATGAGCAGTTCTTC

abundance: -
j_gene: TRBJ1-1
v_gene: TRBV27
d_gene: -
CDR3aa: CASTRRGGTEAFF
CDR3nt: TGTGCCAGCACCAGGAGGGGGGGGACTGAAGCTTTCTTT

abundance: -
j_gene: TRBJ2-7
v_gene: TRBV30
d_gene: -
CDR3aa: CAWSPNDDEQYF
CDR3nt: TGTGCCTGGAGTCCTAACGATGACGAGCAGTACTTC

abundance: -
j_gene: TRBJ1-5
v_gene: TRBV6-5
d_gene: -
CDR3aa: CASSYHSNQPQHF
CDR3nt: TGTGCCAGCAGTTACCATAGCAATCAGCCCCAGCATTTT

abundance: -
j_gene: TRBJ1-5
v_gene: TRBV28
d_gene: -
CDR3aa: CASSGAGVFNQPQHF
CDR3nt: TGTGCCAGCAGCGGGGCAGGGGTTTTTAATCAGCCCCAGCATTTT

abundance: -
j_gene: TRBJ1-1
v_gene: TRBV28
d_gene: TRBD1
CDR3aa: CASSSRQGAEAFF
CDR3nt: TGTGCCAGCAGTTCCCGACAGGGCGCTGAAGCTTTCTTT

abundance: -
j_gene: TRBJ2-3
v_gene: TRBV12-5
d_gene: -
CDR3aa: CASGLVGTDTQYF
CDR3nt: TGTGCTAGTGGTTTGGTAGGGACAGATACGCAGTATTTT

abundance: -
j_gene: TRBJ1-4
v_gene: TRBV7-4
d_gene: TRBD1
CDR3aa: CASSPGQGTVEKLFF
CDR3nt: TGTGCCAGCAGCCCCGGACAGGGAACGGTAGAAAAACTGTTTTTT

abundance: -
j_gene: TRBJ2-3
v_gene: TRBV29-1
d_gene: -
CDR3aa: CSVGIASDTQYF
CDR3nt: TGCAGCGTTGGAATCGCCTCAGATACGCAGTATTTT

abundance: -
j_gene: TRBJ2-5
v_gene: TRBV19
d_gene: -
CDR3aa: CASSTGGGGKTQYF
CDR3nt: TGTGCCAGTAGTACTGGTGGGGGTGGAAAGACCCAGTACTTC

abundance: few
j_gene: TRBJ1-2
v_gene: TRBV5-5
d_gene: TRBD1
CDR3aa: CASSLETGQIEYYGYTF
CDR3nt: TGTGCCAGCAGCTTGGAGACAGGGCAAATCGAGTACTATGGCTACACCTTC

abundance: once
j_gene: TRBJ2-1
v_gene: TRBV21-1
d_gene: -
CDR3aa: CASSPREYNEQFF
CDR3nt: TGTGCCAGCAGCCCGCGGGAGTACAATGAGCAGTTCTTC

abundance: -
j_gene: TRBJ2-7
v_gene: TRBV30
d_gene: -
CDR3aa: CAWSVEVGGEQYF
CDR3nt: TGTGCCTGGAGTGTAGAGGTGGGGGGCGAGCAGTACTTC

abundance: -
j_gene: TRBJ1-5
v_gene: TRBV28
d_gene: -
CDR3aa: CASSLYNGPQHF
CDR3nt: TGTGCCAGCAGTTTATACAACGGGCCCCAGCATTTT

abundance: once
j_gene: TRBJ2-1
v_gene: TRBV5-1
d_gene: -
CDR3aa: CASSLEGIYNEQFF
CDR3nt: TGCGCCAGCAGCTTAGAGGGGATCTACAATGAGCAGTTCTTC